What follows is one T cell receptor (beta chain) and its context. Its target is unknown. V shed 5 bases, J shed 2 bases, and the junction held 10 bases outside the gene matches. CDR1 and CDR2 from the germline V gene are LNHDA and SQIVND (reference sequence). The CDR3 is 16 amino acids. Total RNA extraction produced at least 5 micrograms (per sample) for the study. This entry belongs to a study of blood T cells in healthy people across ages. Study-level results: Older age coincided with a roughly linear decline in TCR beta diversity per million T cells.

Primed by a sample-barcoded 5' primer and a J-beta primer mix, a second PCR proceeded for roughly 7 to 12 cycles. TCRdb re-analysed the 5' RACE reads in MiXCR, keeping a single row per CDR3 protein. The table has hundreds of thousands of distinct CDR3 sequences, 40% to 45% seen once. This clonotype was obtained from an elderly man in good health. The specimen was blood. The genes are TRBV19 and TRBJ2-3, with 7 bases fitting TRBD1. CDR3 in DNA: TGTGCCAGTAGTCCCAGGGACAGCGGATCCACAGATACGCAGTATTTT. Protein: CASSPRDSGSTDTQYF.